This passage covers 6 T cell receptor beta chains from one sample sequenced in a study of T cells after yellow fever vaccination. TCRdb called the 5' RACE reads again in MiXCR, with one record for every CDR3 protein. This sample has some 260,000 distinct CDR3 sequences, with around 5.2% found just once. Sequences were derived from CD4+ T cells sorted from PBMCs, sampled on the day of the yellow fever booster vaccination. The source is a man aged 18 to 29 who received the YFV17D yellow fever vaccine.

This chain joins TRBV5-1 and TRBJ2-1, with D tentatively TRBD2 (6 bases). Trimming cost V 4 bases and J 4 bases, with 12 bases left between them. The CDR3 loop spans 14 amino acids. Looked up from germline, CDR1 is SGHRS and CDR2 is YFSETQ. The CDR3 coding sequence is TGCGCCAGCAGCGGCGGGACGGAATACAATGAGCAGTTCTTC. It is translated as CASSGGTEYNEQFF.

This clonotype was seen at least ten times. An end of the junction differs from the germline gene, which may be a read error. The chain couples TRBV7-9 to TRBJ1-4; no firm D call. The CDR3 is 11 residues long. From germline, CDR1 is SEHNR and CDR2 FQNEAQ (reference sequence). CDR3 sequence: CASSSEGSPIF. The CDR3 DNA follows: TGTGCCAGCAGCTCGGAGGGTTCCCCCATTTTT.

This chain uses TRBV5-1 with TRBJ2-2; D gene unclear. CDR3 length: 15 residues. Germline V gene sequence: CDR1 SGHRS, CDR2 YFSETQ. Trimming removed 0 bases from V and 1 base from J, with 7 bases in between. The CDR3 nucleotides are TGCGCCAGCAGCTTGGAACCAGGGAACACCGGGGAGCTGTTTTTT. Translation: CASSLEPGNTGELFF.

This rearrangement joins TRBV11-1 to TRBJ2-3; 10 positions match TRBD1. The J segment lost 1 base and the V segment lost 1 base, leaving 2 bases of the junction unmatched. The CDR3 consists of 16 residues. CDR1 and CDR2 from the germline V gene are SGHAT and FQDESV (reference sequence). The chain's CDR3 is CASSLGDRGRTDTQYF. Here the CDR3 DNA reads TGTGCCAGCAGCTTAGGGGACAGGGGCCGCACAGATACGCAGTATTTT.

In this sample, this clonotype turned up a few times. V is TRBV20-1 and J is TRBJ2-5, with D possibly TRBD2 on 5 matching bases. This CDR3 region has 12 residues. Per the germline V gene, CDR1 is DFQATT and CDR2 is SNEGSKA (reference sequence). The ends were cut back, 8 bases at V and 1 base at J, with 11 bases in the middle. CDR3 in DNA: TGCAGTCGATCCCGGGGCCAAGAGACCCAGTACTTC. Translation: CSRSRGQETQYF.

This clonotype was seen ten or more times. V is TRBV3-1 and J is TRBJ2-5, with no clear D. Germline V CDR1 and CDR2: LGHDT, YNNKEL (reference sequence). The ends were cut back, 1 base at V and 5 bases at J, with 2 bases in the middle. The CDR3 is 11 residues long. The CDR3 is CASSQVETQYF. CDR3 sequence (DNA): TGTGCCAGCAGCCAAGTCGAGACCCAGTACTTC.